The following is a TCR beta chain sequence with its context. In the source study's methods: By means of reference gene primer amplification, nucleated cell counts were estimated. Data came from immunoSEQ multiplex PCR; TCRdb stores just in-frame clones and leaves some out. V, J and clone size derive from that table, while D and trimming were established from the DNA sequence. The data show about 150,000 clones, approximately 78% seen once. The sample is drawn from a study of blood T cell repertoires in COVID-19. For the study at large: In each case, the material was cDNA or gDNA derived from T cells, B-cell-depleted T cells, or PBMCs.

Cohort 3 donors were reported recovered after two negative PCRs, clearance, or symptom resolution. There are 14 residues in the CDR3. Germline lookup yields CDR1 LGHDT and CDR2 YNNKEL (reference sequence). Deletions cut 4 bases from V and 4 bases from J, with 11 bases between. The sequenced sample was PBMCs or T cells enriched from blood (not recorded which). This rearrangement joins TRBV3-1 (or the pseudogene TRBV3-2) to TRBJ1-3; D not certain. This clonotype was sampled from a woman aged 45-59 years who had recovered from COVID-19. The CDR3 region has the DNA TGTGCCAGCAGCCCGTCGTCCCGGGGAAACACCATATATTTT. Translation gives CASSPSSRGNTIYF.